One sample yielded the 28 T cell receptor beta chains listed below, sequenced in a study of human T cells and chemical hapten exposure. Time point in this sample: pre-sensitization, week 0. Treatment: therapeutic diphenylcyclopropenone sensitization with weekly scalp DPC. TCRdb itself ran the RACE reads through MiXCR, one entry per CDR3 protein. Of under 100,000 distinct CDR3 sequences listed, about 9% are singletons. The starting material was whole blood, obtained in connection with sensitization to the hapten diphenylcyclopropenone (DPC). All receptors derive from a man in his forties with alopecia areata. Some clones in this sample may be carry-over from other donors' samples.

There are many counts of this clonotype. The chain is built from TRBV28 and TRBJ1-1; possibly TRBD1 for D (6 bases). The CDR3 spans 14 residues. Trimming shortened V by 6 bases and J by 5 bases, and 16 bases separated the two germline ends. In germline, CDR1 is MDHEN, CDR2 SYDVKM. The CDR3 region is CASSRTGTGTEAFF. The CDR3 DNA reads TGTGCCAGCAGCCGAACAGGGACGGGGACTGAAGCTTTCTTT. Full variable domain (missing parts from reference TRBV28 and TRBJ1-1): DVKVTQSSRYLVKRTGEKVFLECVQDMDHENMFWYRQDPGLGLRLIYFSYDVKMKEKGDIPEGYSVSREKKERFSLILESASTNQTSMYLCASSRTGTGTEAFFGQGTRLTVV.

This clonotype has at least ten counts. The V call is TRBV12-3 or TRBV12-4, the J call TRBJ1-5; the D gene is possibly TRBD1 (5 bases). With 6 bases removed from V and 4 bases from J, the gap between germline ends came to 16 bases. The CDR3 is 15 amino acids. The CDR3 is CASRGPGLTNQPQHF. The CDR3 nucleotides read TGTGCCAGCAGGGGACCGGGACTTACTAATCAGCCCCAGCATTTT.

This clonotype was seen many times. The CDR3 here is CSVERPSLSNEQFF. The CDR3, as DNA: TGCAGCGTTGAACGACCCTCCCTCTCCAATGAGCAGTTCTTC. The chain is built from TRBV29-1 and TRBJ2-1; D not resolved. This CDR3 has 14 amino acids. Germline V CDR1 and CDR2: SQVTM, ANQGSEA. The germline V and J ends were trimmed by 2 bases and 6 bases, with 14 bases remaining between them.

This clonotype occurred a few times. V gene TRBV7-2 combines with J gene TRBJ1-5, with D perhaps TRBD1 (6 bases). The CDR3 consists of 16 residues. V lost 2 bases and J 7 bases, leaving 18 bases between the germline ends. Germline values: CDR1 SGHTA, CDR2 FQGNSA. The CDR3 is CASSLSTQGIGQPQHF. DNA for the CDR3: TGTGCCAGCAGCTTATCCACACAGGGTATAGGGCAGCCCCAGCATTTT.

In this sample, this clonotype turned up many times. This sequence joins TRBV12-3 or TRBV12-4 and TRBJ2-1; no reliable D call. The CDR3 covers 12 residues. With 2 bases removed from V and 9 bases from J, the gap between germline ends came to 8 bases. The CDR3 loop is CASSLPGIEQFF. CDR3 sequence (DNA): TGTGCCAGCAGTTTACCAGGAATTGAGCAGTTCTTC.

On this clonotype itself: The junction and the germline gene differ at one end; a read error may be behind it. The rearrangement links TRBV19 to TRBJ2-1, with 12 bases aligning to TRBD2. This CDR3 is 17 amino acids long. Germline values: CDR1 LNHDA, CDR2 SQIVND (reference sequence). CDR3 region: CASSLTSGSDSYNERFF. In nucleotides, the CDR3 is TGTGCCAGTAGTTTGACTAGCGGGAGTGATTCCTACAATGAGCGGTTCTTC.

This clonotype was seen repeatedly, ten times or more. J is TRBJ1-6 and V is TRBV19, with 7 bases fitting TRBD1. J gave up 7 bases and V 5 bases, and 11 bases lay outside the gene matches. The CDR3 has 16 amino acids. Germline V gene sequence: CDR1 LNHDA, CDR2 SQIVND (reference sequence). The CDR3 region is CASSLRQGARNSPLHF. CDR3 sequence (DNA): TGTGCCAGTAGTCTTCGACAGGGCGCACGCAATTCACCCCTCCACTTT.

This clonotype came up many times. The CDR3 reads CASSVESSGANVLTF. CDR3 DNA: TGTGCCAGCAGCGTAGAGAGCTCTGGGGCCAACGTCCTGACTTTC. The chain joins TRBV9 to TRBJ2-6; D remains ambiguous. The CDR3 has 15 amino acids. The V and J ends lost 0 bases and 0 bases respectively, with 4 bases between them. Germline V gene data show CDR1 as SGDLS and CDR2 as YYNGEE.

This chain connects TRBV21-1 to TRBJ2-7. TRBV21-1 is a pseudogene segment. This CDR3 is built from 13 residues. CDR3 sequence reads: CASSKAQSLEQYV. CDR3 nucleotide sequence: TGTGCCAGCAGCAAAGCGCAAAGTCTCGAGCAGTACGTC.

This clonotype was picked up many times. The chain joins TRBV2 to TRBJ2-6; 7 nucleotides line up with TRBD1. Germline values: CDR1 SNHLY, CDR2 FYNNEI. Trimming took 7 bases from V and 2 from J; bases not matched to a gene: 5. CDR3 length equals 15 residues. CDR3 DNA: TGTGCCAGCACCGGACAGGTTGCTGGGGCCAACGTCCTGACTTTC. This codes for CASTGQVAGANVLTF.

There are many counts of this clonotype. This CDR3 is CSVSLGAKDQPQHF. The CDR3 DNA sequence: TGCAGCGTTTCCCTAGGGGCGAAGGATCAGCCCCAGCATTTT. The rearrangement links TRBV29-1 to TRBJ1-5; a weak D match, TRBD1 (5 bases). The germline V gene has CDR1 SQVTM and CDR2 ANQGSEA. V lost 5 bases and J 5 bases, leaving 16 bases between the germline ends. CDR3 size: 14 residues.

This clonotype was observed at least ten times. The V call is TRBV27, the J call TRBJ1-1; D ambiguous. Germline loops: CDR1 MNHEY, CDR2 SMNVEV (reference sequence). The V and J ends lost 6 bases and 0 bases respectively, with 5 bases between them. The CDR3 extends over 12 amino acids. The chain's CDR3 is CASSRLNTEAFF. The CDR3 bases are TGTGCCAGCAGCCGGCTGAACACTGAAGCTTTCTTT.

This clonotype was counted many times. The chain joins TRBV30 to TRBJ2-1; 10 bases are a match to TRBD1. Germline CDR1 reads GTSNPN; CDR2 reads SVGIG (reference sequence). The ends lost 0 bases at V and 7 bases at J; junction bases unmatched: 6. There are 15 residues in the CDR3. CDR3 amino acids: CAWSVGTGVVNEQFF. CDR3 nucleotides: TGTGCCTGGAGTGTTGGGACAGGGGTAGTTAATGAGCAGTTCTTC. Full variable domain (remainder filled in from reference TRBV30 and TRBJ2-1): SQTIHQWPATLVQPVGSPLSLECTVEGTSNPNLYWYRQAAGRGLQLLFYSVGIGQISSEVPQNLSASRPQDRQFILSSKKLLLSDSGFYLCAWSVGTGVVNEQFFGPGTRLTVL.

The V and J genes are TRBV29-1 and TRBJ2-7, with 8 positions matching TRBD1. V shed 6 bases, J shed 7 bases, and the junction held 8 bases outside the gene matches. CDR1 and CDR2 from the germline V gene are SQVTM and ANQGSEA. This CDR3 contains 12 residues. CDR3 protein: CSVRTGPLEQYF. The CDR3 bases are TGCAGCGTGAGGACAGGGCCGCTGGAGCAGTACTTC.

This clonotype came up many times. The DNA for the CDR3 is TGTGCCAGCAGAGACGGGACAGGGGGCGCGGAGACCCAGTACTTC. Amino acids: CASRDGTGGAETQYF. This rearrangement joins TRBV6-6 to TRBJ2-5, with 12 positions matching TRBD1. CDR1 and CDR2 (germline): MNHNY, SVGAGI (reference sequence). V dropped 6 bases and J dropped 5; count of bases not matched to a gene: 7. The CDR3 contains 15 residues.

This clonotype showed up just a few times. The CDR3 reads CASSQDLSGFSYEQYF. CDR3 in DNA: TGTGCCAGCAGCCAAGATCTATCAGGGTTTTCTTACGAGCAGTACTTC. V gene TRBV4-2 combines with J gene TRBJ2-7, with D maybe TRBD1 (5 bases). CDR3 length: 16 amino acids. Per the germline V gene, CDR1 is LGHNA and CDR2 is YNFKEQ. V was trimmed by 0 bases and J by 4 bases, leaving 16 bases between them.

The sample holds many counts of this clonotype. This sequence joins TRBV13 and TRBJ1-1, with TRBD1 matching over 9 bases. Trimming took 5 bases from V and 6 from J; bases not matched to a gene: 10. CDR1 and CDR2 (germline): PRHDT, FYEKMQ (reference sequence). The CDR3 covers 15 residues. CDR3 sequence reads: CASSGGTGRGPEAFF. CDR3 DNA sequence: TGTGCCAGCAGCGGCGGGACAGGGAGAGGTCCTGAAGCTTTCTTT.

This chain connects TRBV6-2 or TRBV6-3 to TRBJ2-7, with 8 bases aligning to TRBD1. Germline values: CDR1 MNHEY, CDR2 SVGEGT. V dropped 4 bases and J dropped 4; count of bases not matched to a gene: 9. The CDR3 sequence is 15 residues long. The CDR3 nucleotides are TGTGCCAGCAGTTCCAGTCCAGGGGGCAGGTACGAGCAGTACGTC. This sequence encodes CASSSSPGGRYEQYV.

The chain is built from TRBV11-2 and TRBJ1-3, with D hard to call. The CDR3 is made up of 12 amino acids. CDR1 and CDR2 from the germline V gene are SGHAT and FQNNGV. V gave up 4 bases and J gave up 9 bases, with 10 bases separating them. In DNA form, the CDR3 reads TGTGCCAGCAGCTCTCACAGCAGCACCATATATTTT. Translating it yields CASSSHSSTIYF.

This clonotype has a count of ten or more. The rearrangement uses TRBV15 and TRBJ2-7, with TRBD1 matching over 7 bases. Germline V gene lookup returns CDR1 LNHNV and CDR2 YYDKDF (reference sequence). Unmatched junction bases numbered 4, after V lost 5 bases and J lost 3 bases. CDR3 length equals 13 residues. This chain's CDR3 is CATSRDRVYEQYF. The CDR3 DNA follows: TGTGCCACCAGCCGCGACAGGGTCTACGAGCAGTACTTC.

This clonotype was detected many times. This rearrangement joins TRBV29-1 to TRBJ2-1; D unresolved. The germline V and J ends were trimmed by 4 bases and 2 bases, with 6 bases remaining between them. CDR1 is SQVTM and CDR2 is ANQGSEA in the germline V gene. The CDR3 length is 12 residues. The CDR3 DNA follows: TGCAGCGTTGTGTGGGCCTACAATGAGCAGTTCTTC. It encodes CSVVWAYNEQFF.

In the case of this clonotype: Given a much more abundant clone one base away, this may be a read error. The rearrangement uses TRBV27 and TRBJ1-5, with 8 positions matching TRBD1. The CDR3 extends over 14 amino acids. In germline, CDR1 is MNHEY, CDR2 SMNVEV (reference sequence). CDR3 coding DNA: TGTGCCAACAGTATACAGGGGGGCAATCAGCCCCAGCATTTT. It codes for CANSIQGGNQPQHF.

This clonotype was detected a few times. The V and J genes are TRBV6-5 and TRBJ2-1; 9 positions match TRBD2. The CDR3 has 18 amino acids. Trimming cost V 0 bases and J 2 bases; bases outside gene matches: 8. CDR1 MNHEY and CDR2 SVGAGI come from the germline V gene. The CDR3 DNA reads TGTGCCAGCAGTTACTCGAGGGTCAGCGGGAGGACCTACAATGAGCAGTTCTTC. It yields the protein CASSYSRVSGRTYNEQFF.

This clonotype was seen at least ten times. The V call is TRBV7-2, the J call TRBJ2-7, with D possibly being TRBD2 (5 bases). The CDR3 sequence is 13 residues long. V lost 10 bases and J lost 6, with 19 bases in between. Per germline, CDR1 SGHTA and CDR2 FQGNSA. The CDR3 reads CATTVVAGSEQYF. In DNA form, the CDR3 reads TGTGCCACCACGGTGGTCGCGGGTAGCGAGCAGTACTTC.

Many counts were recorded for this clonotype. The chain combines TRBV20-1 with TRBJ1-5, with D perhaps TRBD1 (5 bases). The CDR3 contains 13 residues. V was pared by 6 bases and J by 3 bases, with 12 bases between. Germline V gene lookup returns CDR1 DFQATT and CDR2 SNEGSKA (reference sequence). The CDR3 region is CSARTGDNQPQHF. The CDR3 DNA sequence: TGCAGTGCCAGGACGGGGGACAATCAGCCCCAGCATTTT.

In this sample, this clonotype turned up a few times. CDR3 region: CASSFIAGGTNNEQFF. DNA for the CDR3: TGTGCCAGCAGCTTCATAGCGGGAGGGACGAACAATGAGCAGTTCTTC. The V and J genes are TRBV7-2 and TRBJ2-1, with 11 nucleotides matching TRBD2. This CDR3 is built from 16 residues. Germline CDR1 reads SGHTA; CDR2 reads FQGNSA. The V gene end was trimmed by 3 bases and the J gene end by 5 bases; junction bases not matched to a gene: 6.

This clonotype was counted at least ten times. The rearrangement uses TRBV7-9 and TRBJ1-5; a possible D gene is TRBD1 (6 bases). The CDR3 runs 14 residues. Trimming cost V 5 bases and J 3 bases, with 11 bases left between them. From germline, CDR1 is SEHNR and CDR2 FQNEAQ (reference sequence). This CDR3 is CASSRQGPNQPQHF. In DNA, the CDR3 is TGTGCCAGCAGCCGTCAGGGGCCCAATCAGCCCCAGCATTTT.

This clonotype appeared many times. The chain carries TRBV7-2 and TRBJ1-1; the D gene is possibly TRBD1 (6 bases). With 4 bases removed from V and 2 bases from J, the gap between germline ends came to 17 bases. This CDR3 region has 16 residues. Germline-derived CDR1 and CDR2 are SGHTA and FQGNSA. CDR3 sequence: CASSSSPSGTNTEAFF. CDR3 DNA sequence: TGTGCCAGCAGCTCCTCCCCGTCAGGGACAAACACTGAAGCTTTCTTT. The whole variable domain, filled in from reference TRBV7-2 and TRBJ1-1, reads GAGVSQSPSNKVTEKGKDVELRCDPISGHTALYWYRQSLGQGLEFLIYFQGNSAPDKSGLPSDRFSAERTGGSVSTLTIQRTQQEDSAVYLCASSSSPSGTNTEAFFGQGTRLTVV.